The TCR beta chain under discussion was sequenced for a study of graft-versus-host responses after intestinal transplantation. Whole-study context: Transplants were multivisceral, liver-intestinal, or isolated intestinal. The whole recipient group had anti-thymocyte globulin induction followed by tacrolimus and steroids for around 3 years.

Regarding this clone: What it recognizes is unknown.

Study results and limitations: Among recipient marrow samples, GvH clones were found; some appeared first in ileum or blood.

The protocol was immunoSEQ multiplex PCR, while the TCRdb copy is restricted to in-frame clones and leaves out a portion. Of tens of thousands of clones in the sample, around 89% were seen once. The germline gives CDR1 SGHVS, CDR2 FQNEAQ. The CDR3 contains 14 residues. The germline V and J ends were trimmed by 1 base and 5 bases, with 9 bases remaining between them. This sequence joins TRBV7-8 and TRBJ2-1, with D uncertain. The sequencing here drew on unstimulated CD8+ T cells sorted from spleen or lymph node cells, taken before transplant. The sequence was obtained from a human donor who was the organ donor for an intestinal transplant. CDR3 DNA: TGTGCCAGCAGCTTAGGCTACCTCGACAATGAGCAGTTCTTC. It translates to CASSLGYLDNEQFF. Based on the CDR3 plus reference TRBV7-8 and TRBJ2-1, the full variable domain is GAGVSQSPRYKVAKRGQDVALRCDPISGHVSLFWYQQALGQGPEFLTYFQNEAQLDKSGLPSDRFFAERPEGSVSTLKIQRTQQEDSAVYLCASSLGYLDNEQFFGPGTRLTVL.